This T cell receptor (beta chain) was retrieved from a study of early T cells in non-severe SARS-CoV-2 infection. V dropped 4 bases and J dropped 0 bases, with 15 bases sitting between them. CDR1 and CDR2 (germline): SGHTA, FQGNSA. This CDR3 region has 16 residues. TCRdb analysed the 5' RACE reads with MiXCR anew, one entry per CDR3 protein. The sample includes more than 65,000 distinct CDR3 sequences, roughly an eighth of them seen just once. V gene TRBV7-2 combines with J gene TRBJ1-1; D is possibly TRBD1 (5 bases). What was sequenced was whole blood. This receptor was taken from an adult who was a healthcare worker with PCR-confirmed SARS-CoV-2 infection or an uninfected control (not recorded which). In nucleotides, the CDR3 is TGTGCCAGCAGCTCCCCTCTCCGGGGCATGAACACTGAAGCTTTCTTT. This translates into CASSSPLRGMNTEAFF.